This is a list of T cell receptor beta chains from one sample in a study of T cells in Graves' hyperthyroidism and ophthalmopathy. TCRdb reanalysed the multiplex PCR reads using MiXCR and keeps one entry per CDR3 protein. The repertoire includes roughly 180,000 distinct CDR3 sequences, about 9% of them detected once, and around 20% sits in the top ten. The source material was blood. The receptor set was obtained from a woman between 18 and 29 years old with Graves' hyperthyroidism that later progressed to Graves' ophthalmopathy. The CDR3 runs from the conserved cysteine through the conserved F or W. D genes are given only for firm matches. Clone size is stated in some rows and not others, as once, few, many or a class when expanded.

J gene: TRBJ1-6; D gene: .; clone size: many; V gene: TRBV30; CDR3 protein: CAWSSGSTNSPLHF; CDR3 DNA: TGTGCCTGGAGTTCGGGGTCGACCAATTCACCCCTCCACTTT
J gene: TRBJ1-1; D gene: .; clone size: many; V gene: TRBV12-3/TRBV12-4; CDR3 protein: CASSSENLRRTEAFF; CDR3 DNA: TGTGCCAGCAGTTCAGAAAACTTAAGGAGGACTGAAGCTTTCTTT
J gene: TRBJ2-1; D gene: .; clone size: few; V gene: TRBV9; CDR3 protein: CASSEKLVLSYNEQFF; CDR3 DNA: TGTGCCAGCAGCGAGAAGCTAGTGTTGTCCTACAATGAGCAGTTCTTC
J gene: TRBJ2-2; D gene: TRBD1; clone size: once; V gene: TRBV7-2; CDR3 protein: CASSLDFGTENTGELFF; CDR3 DNA: TGTGCCAGCAGCTTAGATTTCGGGACAGAGAACACCGGGGAGCTGTTTTTT
J gene: TRBJ2-3; D gene: TRBD2; clone size: many; V gene: TRBV27; CDR3 protein: CASSSRLAGGTDTQYF; CDR3 DNA: TGTGCCAGCAGTTCTAGACTAGCGGGGGGCACAGATACGCAGTATTTT
J gene: TRBJ2-1; D gene: .; clone size: many; V gene: TRBV18; CDR3 protein: CASSPRGSDYNEQFF; CDR3 DNA: TGTGCCAGCTCACCCCGAGGGAGCGATTACAATGAGCAGTTCTTC
J gene: TRBJ2-3; D gene: TRBD1; clone size: .; V gene: TRBV19; CDR3 protein: CASSRTFKGGGSDTQYF; CDR3 DNA: TGTGCCAGTAGTAGGACGTTTAAAGGGGGCGGGTCAGATACGCAGTATTTT
J gene: TRBJ2-5; D gene: .; clone size: many; V gene: TRBV2; CDR3 protein: CASSAQGREETQYF; CDR3 DNA: TGTGCCAGCAGTGCCCAGGGCCGCGAGGAGACCCAGTACTTC
J gene: TRBJ2-2; D gene: TRBD1; clone size: many; V gene: TRBV19; CDR3 protein: CASSKTGETGELFF; CDR3 DNA: TGTGCCAGTAGTAAGACAGGGGAAACCGGGGAGCTGTTTTTT
J gene: TRBJ1-5; D gene: .; clone size: many; V gene: TRBV12-3/TRBV12-4; CDR3 protein: CASTTGGLGQPQHF; CDR3 DNA: TGTGCCAGCACCACTGGGGGGTTAGGTCAGCCCCAGCATTTT
J gene: TRBJ1-5; D gene: .; clone size: few; V gene: TRBV5-6; CDR3 protein: CASSLLTDSNQPQHF; CDR3 DNA: TGTGCCAGCAGCTTGTTGACGGATAGCAATCAGCCCCAGCATTTT
J gene: TRBJ2-7; D gene: .; clone size: .; V gene: TRBV6-6; CDR3 protein: CASSYSASSQEEQYF; CDR3 DNA: TGTGCCAGCAGTTACTCAGCTAGCAGCCAGGAGGAGCAGTACTTC
J gene: TRBJ2-3; D gene: TRBD2; clone size: many; V gene: TRBV7-2; CDR3 protein: CASSILGLYTDTQYF; CDR3 DNA: TGTGCCAGCAGTATCCTGGGACTATACACAGATACGCAGTATTTT
J gene: TRBJ2-3; D gene: .; clone size: many; V gene: TRBV10-3; CDR3 protein: CAITPGLADTQYF; CDR3 DNA: TGTGCCATCACGCCCGGCCTGGCAGATACGCAGTATTTT
J gene: TRBJ2-3; D gene: TRBD2; clone size: many; V gene: TRBV6-4; CDR3 protein: CASSGTSGGTDTQYF; CDR3 DNA: TGTGCCAGCAGTGGGACTAGCGGGGGCACAGATACGCAGTATTTT
J gene: TRBJ2-7; D gene: TRBD1; clone size: .; V gene: TRBV6-1; CDR3 protein: CASRAGTGIYEQYF; CDR3 DNA: TGTGCCAGCAGAGCCGGGACAGGGATATACGAGCAGTACTTC
J gene: TRBJ1-1; D gene: TRBD1; clone size: many; V gene: TRBV20-1; CDR3 protein: CSATLSHRGEMSTEAFF; CDR3 DNA: TGCAGTGCTACCCTATCACACAGGGGGGAAATGAGCACTGAAGCTTTCTTT
J gene: TRBJ1-1; D gene: .; clone size: many; V gene: TRBV25-1; CDR3 protein: CASSEMGASEAFF; CDR3 DNA: TGTGCCAGCAGTGAGATGGGGGCATCTGAAGCTTTCTTT
J gene: TRBJ2-1; D gene: TRBD2; clone size: many; V gene: TRBV20-1; CDR3 protein: CSAQGILAGVDNEQFF; CDR3 DNA: TGCAGTGCTCAAGGCATACTAGCGGGAGTGGACAATGAGCAGTTCTTC
J gene: TRBJ2-1; D gene: TRBD1; clone size: many; V gene: TRBV7-9; CDR3 protein: CASSPRTGNEQFF; CDR3 DNA: TGTGCCAGCAGCCCGCGGACAGGCAATGAGCAGTTCTTC
J gene: TRBJ1-1; D gene: .; clone size: few; V gene: TRBV10-3; CDR3 protein: CAISEKDRRDTEAFF; CDR3 DNA: TGTGCCATCAGTGAGAAGGATCGGCGGGACACTGAAGCTTTCTTT
J gene: TRBJ2-3; D gene: .; clone size: many; V gene: TRBV5-6; CDR3 protein: CASSYGPAGPTDTQYF; CDR3 DNA: TGTGCCAGCAGTTACGGACCGGCGGGGCCCACAGATACGCAGTATTTT
J gene: TRBJ2-5; D gene: TRBD2; clone size: many; V gene: TRBV7-9; CDR3 protein: CASSPGTSGTQETQYF; CDR3 DNA: TGTGCCAGCAGCCCTGGGACTAGCGGAACTCAAGAGACCCAGTACTTC
J gene: TRBJ2-2; D gene: .; clone size: .; V gene: TRBV6-2/TRBV6-3; CDR3 protein: CASSYVNTGELFF; CDR3 DNA: TGTGCCAGCAGTTACGTGAACACCGGGGAGCTGTTTTTT
J gene: TRBJ1-5; D gene: .; clone size: many; V gene: TRBV5-4; CDR3 protein: CASSAGLNQPQHF; CDR3 DNA: TGTGCCAGCAGCGCCGGTCTCAATCAGCCCCAGCATTTT
J gene: TRBJ1-1; D gene: .; clone size: many; V gene: TRBV6-1; CDR3 protein: CASSERVNTEAFF; CDR3 DNA: TGTGCCAGCAGTGAAAGGGTAAACACTGAAGCTTTCTTT
J gene: TRBJ2-5; D gene: TRBD2; clone size: few; V gene: TRBV6-2/TRBV6-3; CDR3 protein: CASEGLVEKTQYF; CDR3 DNA: TGTGCCAGCGAGGGACTAGTGGAAAAGACCCAGTACTTC
J gene: TRBJ2-3; D gene: .; clone size: .; V gene: TRBV3-1; CDR3 protein: CASSPTWAALGDTQYF; CDR3 DNA: TGTGCCAGCAGCCCCACCTGGGCGGCCCTAGGAGATACGCAGTATTTT
J gene: TRBJ1-1; D gene: .; clone size: many; V gene: TRBV20-1; CDR3 protein: CSARIGGTEAFF; CDR3 DNA: TGCAGTGCTAGAATTGGGGGCACTGAAGCTTTCTTT
J gene: TRBJ2-5; D gene: .; clone size: many; V gene: TRBV24-1; CDR3 protein: CATSGGVRETQYF; CDR3 DNA: TGTGCCACCAGTGGCGGGGTGAGGGAGACCCAGTACTTC
J gene: TRBJ2-1; D gene: TRBD2; clone size: .; V gene: TRBV20-1; CDR3 protein: CSARGWGVDLAAYNEQFF; CDR3 DNA: TGCAGTGCTAGAGGTTGGGGGGTAGATCTAGCGGCCTACAATGAGCAGTTCTTC
J gene: TRBJ2-7; D gene: .; clone size: many; V gene: TRBV4-1; CDR3 protein: CASSQDRGDEQYF; CDR3 DNA: TGCGCCAGCAGCCAAGATAGGGGGGACGAGCAGTACTTC
J gene: TRBJ2-3; D gene: .; clone size: many; V gene: TRBV29-1; CDR3 protein: CSVGGSDSQNTQYF; CDR3 DNA: TGCAGCGTTGGGGGCAGCGACTCACAGAATACGCAGTATTTT
J gene: TRBJ2-7; D gene: .; clone size: many; V gene: TRBV6-1; CDR3 protein: CASSEGQPYEQYF; CDR3 DNA: TGTGCCAGCAGTGAGGGCCAGCCCTACGAGCAGTACTTC
J gene: TRBJ2-7; D gene: .; clone size: many; V gene: TRBV6-2/TRBV6-3; CDR3 protein: CASSRNSYEQYF; CDR3 DNA: TGTGCCAGCAGCCGTAACTCCTACGAGCAGTACTTC
J gene: TRBJ1-2; D gene: .; clone size: many; V gene: TRBV24-1; CDR3 protein: CATAGGSPIYGYTF; CDR3 DNA: TGTGCCACCGCGGGAGGCAGCCCTATTTATGGCTACACCTTC
J gene: TRBJ2-2; D gene: .; clone size: many; V gene: TRBV12-3/TRBV12-4; CDR3 protein: CASSSSSIGELFF; CDR3 DNA: TGTGCCAGCAGTTCCTCTAGCATTGGGGAGCTGTTTTTT
J gene: TRBJ1-2; D gene: .; clone size: many; V gene: TRBV7-2; CDR3 protein: CASSRDSLYGYTF; CDR3 DNA: TGTGCCAGCAGTAGAGACAGTCTCTATGGCTACACCTTC
J gene: TRBJ1-1; D gene: .; clone size: .; V gene: TRBV11-1; CDR3 protein: CASSPIQGRQEAFF; CDR3 DNA: TGTGCCAGCAGCCCAATACAGGGCCGACAGGAAGCTTTCTTT
J gene: TRBJ1-1; D gene: .; clone size: many; V gene: TRBV30; CDR3 protein: CAWSGGAVVTEAFF; CDR3 DNA: TGTGCCTGGAGTGGGGGGGCGGTGGTGACTGAAGCTTTCTTT
J gene: TRBJ1-2; D gene: .; clone size: few; V gene: TRBV18; CDR3 protein: CASSPAEINYGYTF; CDR3 DNA: TGTGCCAGCTCCCCTGCAGAAATCAACTATGGCTACACCTTC
J gene: TRBJ1-1; D gene: .; clone size: many; V gene: TRBV12-3/TRBV12-4; CDR3 protein: CASSRTGDTEAFF; CDR3 DNA: TGTGCCAGCAGTCGTACGGGGGACACTGAAGCTTTCTTT
J gene: TRBJ1-5; D gene: TRBD1; clone size: many; V gene: TRBV12-3/TRBV12-4; CDR3 protein: CASRGRGQGGNQPQHF; CDR3 DNA: TGTGCCAGCAGGGGGAGGGGGCAGGGAGGCAATCAGCCCCAGCATTTT
J gene: TRBJ2-7; D gene: .; clone size: many; V gene: TRBV12-3/TRBV12-4; CDR3 protein: CASIQSEFPYEQYF; CDR3 DNA: TGTGCCAGCATCCAGTCGGAGTTCCCCTACGAGCAGTACTTC
J gene: TRBJ1-2; D gene: TRBD1; clone size: many; V gene: TRBV3-1; CDR3 protein: CASSQDIQGNGYTF; CDR3 DNA: TGTGCCAGCAGCCAAGATATACAGGGGAATGGCTACACCTTC
J gene: TRBJ2-3; D gene: TRBD2; clone size: many; V gene: TRBV6-1; CDR3 protein: CASSEAETSTQYF; CDR3 DNA: TGTGCCAGCAGTGAAGCCGAGACTAGCACGCAGTATTTT
J gene: TRBJ2-3; D gene: TRBD2; clone size: .; V gene: TRBV4-2; CDR3 protein: CASSQDWAGGLTDTQYF; CDR3 DNA: TGTGCCAGCAGCCAAGATTGGGCGGGGGGGCTAACAGATACGCAGTATTTT
J gene: TRBJ1-2; D gene: .; clone size: many; V gene: TRBV6-1; CDR3 protein: CASSQPTGYGYTF; CDR3 DNA: TGTGCCAGCAGTCAACCTACGGGGTATGGCTACACCTTC
J gene: TRBJ1-5; D gene: .; clone size: few; V gene: TRBV10-3; CDR3 protein: CAIQQGSNQPQHF; CDR3 DNA: TGTGCCATCCAACAGGGTAGCAATCAGCCCCAGCATTTT
J gene: TRBJ2-1; D gene: .; clone size: many; V gene: TRBV10-2; CDR3 protein: CASSESRLRNNEQFF; CDR3 DNA: TGCGCCAGCAGTGAGTCAAGGCTTCGTAACAATGAGCAGTTCTTC
J gene: TRBJ2-6; D gene: TRBD2; clone size: many; V gene: TRBV29-1; CDR3 protein: CSVDGGGRGANVLTF; CDR3 DNA: TGCAGCGTGGATGGGGGGGGGAGAGGGGCCAACGTCCTGACTTTC
J gene: TRBJ1-6; D gene: .; clone size: few; V gene: TRBV6-6; CDR3 protein: CASSYSAVPPLHF; CDR3 DNA: TGTGCCAGCAGTTACTCCGCCGTGCCACCCCTCCACTTT
J gene: TRBJ2-3; D gene: .; clone size: many; V gene: TRBV2; CDR3 protein: CASSPGTDTQYF; CDR3 DNA: TGTGCCAGCAGTCCAGGCACAGATACGCAGTATTTT
J gene: TRBJ2-3; D gene: TRBD2; clone size: .; V gene: TRBV20-1; CDR3 protein: CSAQNPGLAGTDTQYF; CDR3 DNA: TGCAGTGCACAAAACCCGGGACTAGCGGGAACAGATACGCAGTATTTT
J gene: TRBJ2-1; D gene: .; clone size: .; V gene: TRBV19; CDR3 protein: CASSIVGSNEQFF; CDR3 DNA: TGTGCCAGTAGTATTGTGGGAAGCAATGAGCAGTTCTTC
J gene: TRBJ1-5; D gene: TRBD1; clone size: many; V gene: TRBV28; CDR3 protein: CASRTDRANQPQHF; CDR3 DNA: TGTGCCAGCAGGACTGACAGGGCGAATCAGCCCCAGCATTTT
J gene: TRBJ2-3; D gene: TRBD2; clone size: .; V gene: TRBV9; CDR3 protein: CASSRGLASTDTQYF; CDR3 DNA: TGTGCCAGCAGCAGAGGACTAGCATCCACAGATACGCAGTATTTT
J gene: TRBJ1-4; D gene: TRBD1; clone size: many; V gene: TRBV13; CDR3 protein: CASSLGDRTNEKLFF; CDR3 DNA: TGTGCCAGCAGCTTGGGGGACAGAACAAATGAAAAACTGTTTTTT
J gene: TRBJ1-1; D gene: .; clone size: many; V gene: TRBV11-2; CDR3 protein: CASSLERGIVNTEAFF; CDR3 DNA: TGTGCCAGCAGCTTAGAGAGGGGAATAGTAAACACTGAAGCTTTCTTT